These 25 T cell receptor beta chains were all obtained from the same sample, sequenced in a study of blood T cell repertoires in COVID-19. The repertoire was sequenced with immunoSEQ multiplex PCR; TCRdb's copy has only in-frame clones and lacks some. The repertoire holds about 39,000 clones, more than 80% seen once, with 40% to 50% in the top ten. The source material was peripheral blood. These receptors all stem from a human donor in a cohort sampled during active or convalescent COVID-19. The donor label of this sample is uncertain.

This clone was detected only once. V usage is TRBV18 and J usage is TRBJ2-5; 9 bases fit TRBD1. J was trimmed by 2 bases and V by 3 bases; bases with no gene match: 1. The CDR3 has 14 amino acids. CDR1 is KGHSH, CDR2 LQKENI, per germline. CDR3: CASSPGQGQETQYF. CDR3 DNA: TGTGCCAGCTCACCGGGACAGGGACAAGAGACCCAGTACTTC.

This chain links TRBV6-2 or TRBV6-3 with TRBJ1-6, with TRBD1 matching over 8 bases. Germline CDR1 reads MNHEY; CDR2 reads SVGEGT. V shed 4 bases and J 0 bases; nucleotides not matched to a gene: 8. The CDR3 spans 18 residues. CDR3 bases: TGTGCCAGCAGTTCCCGGGACAGGTGGAGCTCCTATAATTCACCCCTCCACTTT. It translates to CASSSRDRWSSYNSPLHF.

J is TRBJ2-2 and V is TRBV3-1 (or the pseudogene TRBV3-2); 11 nucleotides line up with TRBD1. The CDR3 runs to 14 residues. Germline-derived CDR1 and CDR2 are LGHDT and YNNKEL (reference sequence). V shed 5 bases and J 6 bases; nucleotides not matched to a gene: 2. Written as DNA, the CDR3 is TGTGCCAGCAGCTCGGGACAGGGGGCCGGGGAGCTGTTTTTT. Translating gives CASSSGQGAGELFF.

In regard to this clone: One junction end does not reproduce the germline sequence, and a read error may be involved. The genes are TRBV4-2 and TRBJ2-1; TRBD2 might be the D (5 bases). The CDR3 contains 16 residues. Germline V gives CDR1 LGHNA, CDR2 YNFKEQ. CDR3 bases: TGTGCCAGCAGCCAGTTACTAGAGGCACCCCTGAATGTGCAGTTCTTC. Amino acids: CASSQLLEAPLNVQFF.

This clone came up a few times. The J gene is TRBJ1-4, the V gene TRBV11-2, with D tentatively TRBD1 (6 bases). The germline gives CDR1 SGHAT, CDR2 FQNNGV. Trimming removed 3 bases from V and 6 bases from J, with 8 bases in between. This CDR3 is built from 13 residues. In DNA, the CDR3 is TGTGCCAGCAGCTTGGGGACATATGAAAAACTGTTTTTT. Its protein product is CASSLGTYEKLFF.

The chain recombines TRBV7-2 with TRBJ2-1; 7 bases are shared with TRBD2. Losses at the gene ends were 4 bases for V and 3 bases for J; bases not matched to a gene: 6. This CDR3 region has 15 residues. Per germline, CDR1 SGHTA and CDR2 FQGNSA. As DNA, the CDR3 is TGTGCCAGCAGCTCCGGCGGGGGAGTCTACAATGAGCAGTTCTTC. Its protein product is CASSSGGGVYNEQFF.

The chain uses TRBV7-2 and TRBJ1-2; D is uncertain. The CDR3 totals 13 residues. Trimming stripped 5 bases from V and 2 bases from J, with 9 bases between. Looked up from germline, CDR1 is SGHTA and CDR2 is FQGNSA. CDR3 in DNA: TGTGCCAGCAGCGGGAGGCAGAACTATGGCTACACCTTC. Its protein product is CASSGRQNYGYTF.

The rearrangement links TRBV5-6 to TRBJ1-5; D gene unclear. Trimming cost V 1 base and J 6 bases, with 5 bases left between them. The germline CDR1 and CDR2 sequences are SGHDT and YYEEEE. The CDR3 contains 12 residues. CDR3 protein: CASSLLAQPQHF. The CDR3 bases are TGTGCCAGCAGCTTGTTGGCTCAGCCCCAGCATTTT. Variable domain in full (rest from reference TRBV5-6 and TRBJ1-5): DAGVTQSPTHLIKTRGQQVTLRCSPKSGHDTVSWYQQALGQGPQFIFQYYEEEERQRGNFPDRFSGHQFPNYSSELNVNALLLGDSALYLCASSLLAQPQHFGDGTRLSIL.

In nucleotides, the CDR3 is TGTGCCAGCAGTCCCGGACAGCGGAACTATGGCTACACCTTC. Translation: CASSPGQRNYGYTF. V gene TRBV6-2 or TRBV6-3 combines with J gene TRBJ1-2; a weak D match, TRBD1 (6 bases). The CDR3 runs 14 residues. The ends were cut back, 5 bases at V and 2 bases at J, with 12 bases in the middle. Germline lookup yields CDR1 MNHEY and CDR2 SVGEGT.

This clone was seen a single time. The chain employs TRBV19 and TRBJ2-2; TRBD2 aligns across 7 bases. J was trimmed by 7 bases and V by 5 bases; bases with no gene match: 4. The CDR3 extends over 13 amino acids. Germline V lookup: CDR1 LNHDA, CDR2 SQIVND (reference sequence). For the CDR3, the DNA is TGTGCCAGTAGTTATAGGGAGGGCGGGGAGCTGTTTTTT. Protein sequence: CASSYREGGELFF.

This clone was observed a few times. V usage is TRBV29-1 and J usage is TRBJ1-2; D is ambiguous. Germline V gene sequence: CDR1 SQVTM, CDR2 ANQGSEA. This CDR3 region has 13 residues. Between the trimmed V and J ends, which lost 3 bases and 1 base, there was a span of 9 bases. CDR3 in amino acids: CSVERTINYGYTF. In DNA form, the CDR3 reads TGCAGCGTTGAGAGAACCATTAACTATGGCTACACCTTC.

The V call is TRBV6-2 or TRBV6-3, the J call TRBJ2-1; TRBD2 matches at 8 bases. The V gene's germline CDR1 is MNHEY and CDR2 SVGEGT. The J segment lost 7 bases and the V segment lost 6 bases, leaving 14 bases of the junction unmatched. CDR3 size: 16 residues. The CDR3 region has the DNA TGTGCCAGCAGCCGCGGACTAGCTCGTAGCAGAAATGAGCAGTTCTTC. This gives the protein CASSRGLARSRNEQFF.

The J gene is TRBJ2-2, the V gene TRBV19; perhaps TRBD2 as D (5 bases). CDR1 is LNHDA and CDR2 is SQIVND in the germline V gene (reference sequence). Trimming stripped 5 bases from V and 2 bases from J, with 15 bases between. The CDR3 is made up of 16 amino acids. The CDR3 DNA reads as TGTGCCAGTAGTTTTCGAGCTCGGGAAAACACCGGGGAGCTGTTTTTT. Encoded protein: CASSFRARENTGELFF.

The chain recombines TRBV11-3 with TRBJ2-1, with 11 positions matching TRBD2. The CDR3 has 17 residues. J gave up 7 bases and V 1 base, and 9 bases lay outside the gene matches. The V gene's germline CDR1 is SGHNT and CDR2 YENEEA. This CDR3 reads CASSLGLLAGVRNEQFF. In DNA, the CDR3 is TGTGCCAGCAGCTTAGGTTTACTAGCGGGAGTGCGAAATGAGCAGTTCTTC.

In DNA form, the CDR3 reads TGTGCCAGCAGTTCGGGGAGGTTATCTGGGGCCAACGTCCTGACTTTC. Translation gives CASSSGRLSGANVLTF. The genes are TRBV6-5 and TRBJ2-6; tentative D call: TRBD2 (6 bases). Trimming removed 4 bases from V and 1 base from J, with 11 bases in between. The germline gives CDR1 MNHEY, CDR2 SVGAGI. The CDR3 runs to 16 residues.

The V gene is TRBV10-2, the J gene TRBJ2-1; D is perhaps TRBD2 (6 bases). The CDR3 has 12 residues. Trimming took 4 bases from V and 13 from J, leaving 14 bases between them. Germline CDR1 reads WSHSY; CDR2 reads SAAADI. The CDR3, as DNA: TGCGCCAGCAGTGTTTCGGGAGAAGTACAGTTCTTC. Protein product: CASSVSGEVQFF.

This clone was seen a single time. The chain is built from TRBV5-1 and TRBJ2-1; tentative D call: TRBD1 (5 bases). The CDR3 totals 14 residues. The ends were cut back, 6 bases at V and 8 bases at J, with 18 bases in the middle. CDR1 and CDR2 (germline): SGHRS, YFSETQ. CDR3 in amino acids: CASTMGPGNDEQFF. For the CDR3, the DNA is TGCGCCAGCACCATGGGGCCAGGGAACGATGAGCAGTTCTTC.

This chain links TRBV7-6 with TRBJ2-3, with 8 positions matching TRBD2. The CDR3 runs 17 residues. Germline CDR1 SGHVS, CDR2 FNYEAQ. The V segment lost 5 bases and the J segment 7 bases; nucleotides outside the gene matches: 17. CDR3 residues: CASSRRPRAGGIHTQYF. CDR3 nucleotides: TGTGCCAGCAGCCGAAGACCCCGGGCGGGAGGCATTCATACGCAGTATTTT.

The chain's CDR3 is CASSGGADTQYF. CDR3 nucleotides: TGTGCCAGCAGCGGGGGGGCAGATACGCAGTATTTT. The chain has TRBV6-6 and TRBJ2-3, with 8 nucleotides matching TRBD2. V was clipped by 6 bases and J by 4 bases; unmatched bases: 0. The CDR3 is 12 residues long. Germline values: CDR1 MNHNY, CDR2 SVGAGI (reference sequence).

The V gene is TRBV18, the J gene TRBJ2-2; D perhaps matches TRBD2 (5 bases). The germline V gene has CDR1 KGHSH and CDR2 LQKENI. Trimming left V 6 bases short and J 8 bases short, with 13 bases between. The CDR3 is 13 residues long. DNA of the CDR3: TGTGCCAGCTCGCCTAGCTCTTCGGGGGAGCTGTTTTTT. Amino acid sequence: CASSPSSSGELFF.

The chain couples TRBV24-1 to TRBJ2-5; 7 bases align to TRBD2. The CDR3 has 14 residues. From germline, CDR1 is KGHDR and CDR2 SFDVKD. The V segment lost 7 bases and the J segment 7 bases; nucleotides outside the gene matches: 11. The DNA of the CDR3 is TGTGCCACCAGCTCCCCGGGGGGAGAGGGGACCCAGTACTTC. It yields the protein CATSSPGGEGTQYF.

The gene calls are TRBV25-1 and TRBJ1-4; TRBD1 agrees at 12 bases. The CDR3 contains 17 residues. V dropped 9 bases and J dropped 0; count of bases not matched to a gene: 8. Per the germline V gene, CDR1 is MGHDK and CDR2 is SYGVNS. The CDR3 coding sequence is TGTGCCAGACCCGGGGGACAGGGGGCTGCAACTAATGAAAAACTGTTTTTT. Translation gives CARPGGQGAATNEKLFF.

This chain uses TRBV6-6 with TRBJ1-4, with D possibly being TRBD1 (5 bases). Germline V gene data show CDR1 as MNHNY and CDR2 as SVGAGI (reference sequence). The CDR3 loop spans 12 amino acids. Trimming took off 11 bases at V and 3 bases at J, with 10 bases between the two ends. Written as DNA, the CDR3 is TGTGCCGCGGGGCGGGCTAATGAAAAACTGTTTTTT. It is translated as CAAGRANEKLFF.

The chain employs TRBV28 and TRBJ1-5; TRBD1 is a possible D gene (6 bases). Germline V gene data show CDR1 as MDHEN and CDR2 as SYDVKM. The V gene lost 2 bases and the J gene lost 2 bases, with 13 bases spanning the gap. The CDR3 has 16 residues. The CDR3, as DNA: TGTGCCAGCAGTTTAAGGGGGTTTAGGGGCAATCAGCCCCAGCATTTT. This codes for CASSLRGFRGNQPQHF.

The chain has TRBV11-3 and TRBJ1-4; D is possibly TRBD1 (5 bases). Germline-derived CDR1 and CDR2 are SGHNT and YENEEA. Trimming cost V 5 bases and J 8 bases, with 15 bases left between them. This CDR3 region has 14 residues. CDR3 sequence reads: CASSPGYGTEKLFF. CDR3 in DNA: TGTGCCAGCAGCCCAGGGTATGGAACCGAAAAACTGTTTTTT.